Listed below are T cell receptor beta chains from one sample, sequenced in a study of blood T cell repertoires in COVID-19. Data came from immunoSEQ multiplex PCR; TCRdb stores just in-frame clones and leaves some out. The sample has 150,000 to 200,000 clones; approximately 83% are singletons. The sample taken for sequencing was PBMCs or T cells enriched from blood (not recorded which). Receptors originate from a middle-aged man who had recovered from COVID-19. Each CDR3 is given with its conserved first and last residue. D genes are given only for firm matches.

v_call	cdr3_length	j_call	d_call	cdr3_aa
TRBV6-6	15	TRBJ2-7	.	CASRYSPRGSYEQYF
TRBV19	15	TRBJ1-2	.	CASSIGIRGSYGYTF
TRBV10-3	11	TRBJ1-1	.	CAISEQFEAFF
TRBV5-1	18	TRBJ2-2	TRBD2	CASSPYQLAETNTGELFF
TRBV30	15	TRBJ1-3	TRBD1	CAWSAGQGKGNTIYF
TRBV9	17	TRBJ2-1	TRBD2	CASSSGTSGAVYNEQFF
TRBV5-1	14	TRBJ2-5	TRBD2	CASSIGTSEETQYF
TRBV4-1	15	TRBJ2-1	TRBD2	CASSQTSGGANEQFF
TRBV27	15	TRBJ1-2	.	CASSSGRLGGNGYTF
TRBV7-6	14	TRBJ1-1	.	CASSLEAGSTEAFF
TRBV25-1	14	TRBJ2-7	.	CASSEFATTYEQYF
TRBV2	15	TRBJ2-7	TRBD1	CASSLGQGVPYEQYF
TRBV5-1	17	TRBJ2-2	TRBD2	CASSLESGGATTGELFF
TRBV4-3	18	TRBJ1-6	.	CASSHTDSTYSYNSPLHF
TRBV2	14	TRBJ2-7	.	CASSGRTGTHEQYF
TRBV28	14	TRBJ2-7	.	CASSDPGTFYEQYF
TRBV19	14	TRBJ1-5	TRBD1	CASSSTGGSQPQHF
TRBV6-1	16	TRBJ1-4	.	CASSERGGRTNEKLFF
TRBV14	16	TRBJ1-1	.	CASSQGPRHRNTEAFF
TRBV7-9	18	TRBJ2-3	TRBD1	CASSLGLTGTGFTDTQYF
TRBV3-1/TRBV3-2	16	TRBJ1-5	.	CASSTTGSGGNQPQHF
TRBV10-3	15	TRBJ1-5	TRBD1	CAISEFDRGNQPQHF
TRBV5-1	16	TRBJ2-6	.	CASSLGQVVGANVLTF
TRBV6-5	13	TRBJ2-5	.	CASSYEAKFAQYF
TRBV3-1/TRBV3-2	16	TRBJ1-3	.	CASSQEASLSGNTIYF